This T cell receptor beta chain was observed in a study of T cell responses to AZD1222 COVID-19 vaccine. Study as a whole: Pooled in the analysis were second doses at about 4 or about 12 weeks. Overall study findings and caveats: Spike-specific TCR breadth and depth grew following two AZD1222 doses. The study reported that nearly half of spike-specific TCRs target unmutated variant regions. Clonal diversity may have been underestimated, and the donors were mostly white British, with more females than males.

Clones were sequenced by immunoSEQ multiplex PCR, and TCRdb holds only the in-frame ones, with some missing. The sample lists under 150,000 clones, around 88% occurring once. With respect to this clone: Its specificity is not known.

The receptor comes from an adult in good health. This specimen consisted of peripheral blood, obtained on day 0 of AZD1222 vaccination.

As DNA, the CDR3 is TGTGCCAGCAGCCCCGGGGGTGAAGGCTACACCTTC. It is translated as CASSPGGEGYTF. V usage is TRBV6-5 and J usage is TRBJ1-2; TRBD1 is a possible D gene (5 bases). V was shortened by 6 bases and J by 8 bases, with 13 bases between the two germline ends. Germline loops: CDR1 MNHEY, CDR2 SVGAGI. This CDR3 region has 12 residues.